This TCR beta chain comes out of a study of control samples from healthy donors and cancer patients. Using immunoSEQ multiplex PCR, the repertoire was profiled, and TCRdb retains in-frame clones only, with some absent. Of 140,000 to 150,000 clones in the sample, about 91% are singletons; the top ten hold under 4%. Germline CDR1 SGDLS, CDR2 YYNGEE. This CDR3 spans 13 amino acids. V was pared by 0 bases and J by 2 bases, with 6 bases between. The receptor's source is a man aged 25 to 40 in good health. This chain joins TRBV9 and TRBJ2-7, with no clear D. Sequenced: blood. CDR3 amino acids: CASSVALAYEQYF. The CDR3 DNA is TGTGCCAGCAGCGTAGCATTAGCCTACGAGCAGTACTTC.